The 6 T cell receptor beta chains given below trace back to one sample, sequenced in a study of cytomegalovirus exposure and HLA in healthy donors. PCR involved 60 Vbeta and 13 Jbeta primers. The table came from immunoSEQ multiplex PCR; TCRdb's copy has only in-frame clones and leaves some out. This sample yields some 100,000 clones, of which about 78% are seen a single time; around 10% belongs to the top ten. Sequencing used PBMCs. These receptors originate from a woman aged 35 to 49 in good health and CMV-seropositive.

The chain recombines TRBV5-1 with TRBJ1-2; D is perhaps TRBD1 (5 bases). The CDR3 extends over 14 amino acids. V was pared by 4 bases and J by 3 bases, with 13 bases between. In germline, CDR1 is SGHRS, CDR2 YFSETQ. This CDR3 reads CASSPGPGDYGYTF. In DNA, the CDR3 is TGCGCCAGCAGCCCCGGGCCGGGGGACTATGGCTACACCTTC.

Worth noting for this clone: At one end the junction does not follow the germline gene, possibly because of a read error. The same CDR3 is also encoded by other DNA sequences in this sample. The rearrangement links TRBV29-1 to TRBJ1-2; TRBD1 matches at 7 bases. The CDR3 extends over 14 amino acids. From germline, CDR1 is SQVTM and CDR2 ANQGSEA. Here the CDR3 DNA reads TGCAGCGTTGGACGGGACAGTCTTAACTATGGTTACACCTTC. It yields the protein CSVGRDSLNYGYTF. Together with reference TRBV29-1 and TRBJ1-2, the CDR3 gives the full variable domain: SAVISQKPSRDICQRGTSLTIQCQVDSQVTMMFWYRQQPGQSLTLIATANQGSEATYESGFVIDKFPISRPNLTFSTLTVSNMSPEDSSIYLCSVGRDSLNYGYTFGSGTRLTVV.

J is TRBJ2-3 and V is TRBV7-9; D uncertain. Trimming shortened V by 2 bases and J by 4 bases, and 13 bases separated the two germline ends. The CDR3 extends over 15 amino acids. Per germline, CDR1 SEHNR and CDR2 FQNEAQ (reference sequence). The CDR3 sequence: CASSLRSRSADTQYF. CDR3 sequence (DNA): TGTGCCAGCAGCTTAAGGTCTAGGTCCGCAGATACGCAGTATTTT.

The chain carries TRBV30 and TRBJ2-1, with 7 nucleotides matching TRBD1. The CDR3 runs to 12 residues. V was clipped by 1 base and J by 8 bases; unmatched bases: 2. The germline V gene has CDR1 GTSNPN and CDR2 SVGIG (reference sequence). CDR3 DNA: TGTGCCTGGAGTGGTACAGGGGATGAGCAGTTCTTC. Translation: CAWSGTGDEQFF.

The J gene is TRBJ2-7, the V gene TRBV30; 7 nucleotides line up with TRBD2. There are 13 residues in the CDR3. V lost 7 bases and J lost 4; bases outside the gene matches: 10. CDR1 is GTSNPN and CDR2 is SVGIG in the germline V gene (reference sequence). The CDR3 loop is CAYDSGFGYEQYF. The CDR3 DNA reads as TGTGCCTACGATAGCGGGTTTGGGTACGAGCAGTACTTC.

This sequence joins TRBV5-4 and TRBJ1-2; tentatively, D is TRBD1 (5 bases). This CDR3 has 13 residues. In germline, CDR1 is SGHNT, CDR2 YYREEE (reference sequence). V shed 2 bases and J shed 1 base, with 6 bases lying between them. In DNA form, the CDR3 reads TGTGCCAGCAGCTTCGACAGTAACTATGGCTACACCTTC. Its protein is CASSFDSNYGYTF.